The clone carrying this TCR beta chain was counted ten times or more. No antigen is known for it. Amplification of TCR beta CDR3 regions was performed using RNA transcripts as template. RT-PCR in the first round (using the HTBI primer set) targeted the TCR CDR3. MiXCR was run by TCRdb on the multiplex PCR reads, yielding one entry per CDR3 protein. The sample has about 610,000 distinct CDR3 sequences; under 15% are singletons. The data were taken from a study of T cells in Graves' hyperthyroidism and ophthalmopathy. General study points: Most thyroid clonotypes that were expanded above 0.001 also turned up in blood.

Under 3 months was the duration of disease in ophthalmopathy patients, who also had a Clinical Activity Score of at least 3 and a NOSPECS grade of at least 4. Researchers barred patients who had uncontrolled infection, other autoimmune disease, pregnancy or lactation. Extraction of PBMCs used roughly 9.4 ml of fresh peripheral blood. The CDR3 contains 16 residues. J lost 0 bases, V lost 6 bases, and 8 bases had no gene match. Sequenced sample: blood. The chain couples TRBV12-3 or TRBV12-4 to TRBJ2-1, with 7 bases fitting TRBD2. The clonotype originates from a woman in her thirties or forties with Graves' ophthalmopathy. CDR3 nucleotides: TGTGCCAGCAGGATAGCGGGCAGGAGCTCCTACAATGAGCAGTTCTTC. Amino acids: CASRIAGRSSYNEQFF.